The 32 T cell receptor beta chains listed next were all sequenced from one sample in a study of T cells after yellow fever vaccination. TCRdb re-derived calls from the 5' RACE reads in MiXCR, one entry per CDR3 protein. This sample has about 300,000 distinct CDR3 sequences, with 7.5% to 9.5% found just once. The sample in question was CD4+ T cells sorted from PBMCs, obtained 5 days after the yellow fever booster vaccination. All receptors come from a man younger than 30 who received the YFV17D yellow fever vaccine.

This clonotype occurred a few times. V usage is TRBV18 and J usage is TRBJ1-5, with D hard to call. Germline V CDR1 and CDR2: KGHSH, LQKENI. CDR3 length: 16 residues. Trimming took 4 bases from V and 5 from J, leaving 18 bases between them. DNA of the CDR3: TGTGCCAGCTCACAAACTTCAATTTGGGGTGATCAGCCCCAGCATTTT. Translation: CASSQTSIWGDQPQHF.

This clonotype turned up a few times. The chain is built from TRBV6-2 or TRBV6-3 and TRBJ2-1; TRBD2 is a possible D gene (7 bases). This CDR3 comprises 17 residues. Per the germline V gene, CDR1 is MNHEY and CDR2 is SVGEGT. V lost 2 bases, J lost 0 bases, and 14 bases lay in between. As DNA, the CDR3 is TGTGCCAGCAGTTACGACGTGGGGGGGCCCTCCTACAATGAGCAGTTCTTC. Encoded protein: CASSYDVGGPSYNEQFF.

This chain connects TRBV4-3 to TRBJ2-5, with D possibly matching TRBD1 (7 bases). The V end lost 0 bases, the J end lost 7 bases, and 18 bases lay between the germline ends. The CDR3 has 16 amino acids. CDR1 and CDR2 from the germline V gene are LGHNA and YSLEER. CDR3 residues: CASSQELRGVGGTQYF. CDR3 DNA: TGCGCCAGCAGCCAAGAACTCAGGGGGGTCGGGGGGACCCAGTACTTC.

This clonotype was detected a few times. The chain carries TRBV9 and TRBJ1-2, with unresolved D. CDR3 size: 15 residues. Germline V gene sequence: CDR1 SGDLS, CDR2 YYNGEE. Deletions cut 4 bases from V and 8 bases from J, with 21 bases between. The DNA for the CDR3 is TGTGCCAGCAGCCTATCGGTGGTCTACAACGGGGGCTACACCTTC. Protein: CASSLSVVYNGGYTF.

V usage is TRBV7-6 and J usage is TRBJ1-3; D unresolved. The CDR3 runs to 14 residues. The ends were cut back, 0 bases at V and 4 bases at J, with 7 bases in the middle. In germline, CDR1 is SGHVS, CDR2 FNYEAQ. The CDR3 bases are TGTGCCAGCAGCTTAGCCTTCGGGGGAAACACCATATATTTT. It yields the protein CASSLAFGGNTIYF.

The chain joins TRBV5-4 to TRBJ1-2; unclear D gene. V shed 4 bases and J shed 4 bases, with 14 bases lying between them. The CDR3 loop spans 14 amino acids. Germline V gives CDR1 SGHNT, CDR2 YYREEE (reference sequence). CDR3 amino acids: CASSRPRERYGYTF. The CDR3 nucleotides read TGTGCCAGCAGCAGACCCCGGGAACGCTATGGCTACACCTTC.

This clonotype was found a few times. The V and J genes are TRBV7-8 and TRBJ1-5; possible D gene TRBD1, 6 bases. Trimming cost V 6 bases and J 9 bases, with 15 bases left between them. Germline-derived CDR1 and CDR2 are SGHVS and FQNEAQ. The CDR3 runs 13 residues. This CDR3 reads CASSSNRDGPQHF. DNA for the CDR3: TGTGCCAGCAGTTCGAACAGGGACGGGCCCCAGCATTTT.

This clonotype was detected a few times. The V call is TRBV10-3, the J call TRBJ1-5; D is possibly TRBD1 (6 bases). The V and J ends lost 0 bases and 2 bases respectively, with 11 bases between them. Germline V gene sequence: CDR1 ENHRY, CDR2 SYGVKD. The CDR3 runs 16 residues. CDR3 sequence (DNA): TGTGCCATCAGTGAGTCAGGACAGCCGGGCAATCAGCCCCAGCATTTT. This sequence encodes CAISESGQPGNQPQHF.

V and J are TRBV5-1 and TRBJ1-6; D ambiguous. CDR3 length equals 16 residues. Looked up from germline, CDR1 is SGHRS and CDR2 is YFSETQ. V lost 4 bases, J lost 0 bases, and 11 bases lay in between. CDR3 sequence: CASSPEGVSYNSPLHF. The CDR3 DNA sequence: TGCGCCAGCAGCCCGGAGGGCGTCTCCTATAATTCACCCCTCCACTTT.

This clonotype has a handful of counts. The chain couples TRBV12-3 or TRBV12-4 to TRBJ1-1; D is uncertain. Trimming cost V 4 bases and J 10 bases, with 19 bases left between them. The CDR3 sequence is 14 residues long. DNA of the CDR3: TGTGCCAGCAGTTCCTTGCGGGGTGGGGAGCGAGCTTTCTTT. Amino acid sequence: CASSSLRGGERAFF.

This chain joins TRBV5-1 and TRBJ1-1; D possibly corresponds to TRBD1 (5 bases). Germline-derived CDR1 and CDR2 are SGHRS and YFSETQ. CDR3 size: 15 residues. Trimming cost V 0 bases and J 2 bases, with 11 bases left between them. CDR3 amino acids: CASSLDGGLNTEAFF. CDR3 in DNA: TGCGCCAGCAGCTTGGACGGGGGACTCAACACTGAAGCTTTCTTT.

V and J are TRBV5-5 and TRBJ1-1, with 9 bases fitting TRBD1. The V gene end was trimmed by 2 bases and the J gene end by 4 bases; junction bases not matched to a gene: 3. Germline V gene lookup returns CDR1 SGHKS and CDR2 YYEKEE (reference sequence). The CDR3 loop spans 14 amino acids. The CDR3 DNA is TGTGCCAGCAGCTTCGGGACAGGGTCCACTGAAGCTTTCTTT. It translates to CASSFGTGSTEAFF.

This clonotype has a handful of counts. V usage is TRBV6-6 and J usage is TRBJ1-2; D gene unclear. V dropped 6 bases and J dropped 8 bases, with 13 bases sitting between them. The CDR3 length is 12 residues. Looked up from germline, CDR1 is MNHNY and CDR2 is SVGAGI (reference sequence). The DNA of the CDR3 is TGTGCCAGCAGGGTCGAGGGTGGCGGCTACACCTTC. Translated: CASRVEGGGYTF.

The chain is built from TRBV12-3 or TRBV12-4 and TRBJ1-2; weak D call: TRBD1 (5 bases). The CDR3 loop spans 12 amino acids. V dropped 6 bases and J dropped 8 bases, with 13 bases sitting between them. The CDR3: CASSVRGGGYTF. The DNA of the CDR3 is TGTGCCAGCAGCGTAAGGGGCGGCGGCTACACCTTC.

This clonotype has ten or more counts. The chain uses TRBV12-3 or TRBV12-4 and TRBJ2-7, with 7 bases identical to TRBD2. The CDR3 has 13 residues. V was clipped by 6 bases and J by 7 bases; unmatched bases: 9. This CDR3 reads CASRSSGGWEQYF. In DNA, the CDR3 is TGTGCCAGCAGGTCATCGGGGGGTTGGGAGCAGTACTTC.

This clonotype was seen only a few times. The chain joins TRBV11-2 to TRBJ2-1; 9 bases match TRBD2. The germline V gene encodes CDR1 SGHAT and CDR2 FQNNGV. The CDR3 has 15 residues. After removal of 1 base from V and 5 bases from J, the junction contained 3 bases not matched to a gene. CDR3 protein: CASSLVSGGDNEQFF. CDR3 bases: TGTGCCAGCAGCTTAGTTAGCGGGGGCGACAATGAGCAGTTCTTC.

The table lists this clonotype with a few counts. The chain combines TRBV10-3 with TRBJ1-1, with 8 nucleotides matching TRBD1. This CDR3 comprises 14 residues. Germline CDR1 and CDR2: ENHRY and SYGVKD. V was pared by 3 bases and J by 1 base, with 1 base of the junction left unmatched. The DNA for the CDR3 is TGTGCCATCAGTGATCAGGGGGCGAACACTGAAGCTTTCTTT. Translating gives CAISDQGANTEAFF.

This clonotype showed up many times. The V call is TRBV6-5, the J call TRBJ1-5; D is ambiguous. Germline V gene lookup returns CDR1 MNHEY and CDR2 SVGAGI. The CDR3 is 15 residues long. The V gene lost 6 bases and the J gene lost 6 bases, with 18 bases spanning the gap. The DNA for the CDR3 is TGTGCCAGCAGGGGATCCTTGGACGGTCGTCAGCCCCAGCATTTT. Translating gives CASRGSLDGRQPQHF.

This clonotype was counted at least ten times. The chain combines TRBV5-1 with TRBJ1-1, with TRBD1 matching 11 bases. The length of the CDR3 is 17 residues. V gave up 0 bases and J gave up 1 base; unmatched junction bases: 5. The germline CDR1 and CDR2 sequences are SGHRS and YFSETQ. The CDR3 DNA reads as TGCGCCAGCAGCTTGGCGGACAGGGGGCCGCCGAACACTGAAGCTTTCTTT. It specifies CASSLADRGPPNTEAFF.

In this sample, this clonotype turned up a few times. The chain has TRBV15 and TRBJ2-2, with no clear D. Germline-derived CDR1 and CDR2 are LNHNV and YYDKDF (reference sequence). There are 17 residues in the CDR3. V was trimmed by 2 bases and J by 3 bases, leaving 16 bases between them. CDR3 amino acids: CATSRNPVSVDTGELFF. CDR3 DNA: TGTGCCACCAGCAGAAATCCGGTGTCGGTCGACACCGGGGAGCTGTTTTTT.

The chain couples TRBV28 to TRBJ2-7; 8 bases match TRBD2. The CDR3 has 14 amino acids. CDR1 and CDR2 (germline): MDHEN, SYDVKM. Trimming cost V 5 bases and J 2 bases; bases outside gene matches: 5. The CDR3 protein is CASSSRGGTYEQYF. DNA of the CDR3: TGTGCCAGCAGTAGCCGGGGGGGGACCTACGAGCAGTACTTC.

This chain joins TRBV5-4 and TRBJ2-7; possible D gene TRBD2, 6 bases. Germline V gene sequence: CDR1 SGHNT, CDR2 YYREEE (reference sequence). Trimming pared 4 bases from V and 3 bases from J, leaving 11 bases between. This CDR3 contains 13 residues. CDR3 nucleotide sequence: TGTGCCAGCAGCGGGGGGACGGTCTACGAGCAGTACTTC. Protein product: CASSGGTVYEQYF. Complete variable domain (other parts from reference TRBV5-4 and TRBJ2-7): ETGVTQSPTHLIKTRGQQVTLRCSSQSGHNTVSWYQQALGQGPQFIFQYYREEENGRGNFPPRFSGLQFPNYSSELNVNALELDDSALYLCASSGGTVYEQYFGPGTRLTVT.

This clonotype was found a few times. The rearrangement joins TRBV7-6 to TRBJ1-2; D unclear. Trimming left V 0 bases short and J 5 bases short, with 13 bases between. In germline, CDR1 is SGHVS, CDR2 FNYEAQ. This CDR3 spans 15 amino acids. The CDR3 bases are TGTGCCAGCAGCTTAGCCGACGGACGGTTTTATGGCTACACCTTC. Amino acids: CASSLADGRFYGYTF.

This clonotype was counted a few times. The chain couples TRBV20-1 to TRBJ1-1; possibly TRBD1 for D (6 bases). Germline lookup yields CDR1 DFQATT and CDR2 SNEGSKA (reference sequence). Trimming left V 4 bases short and J 4 bases short, with 13 bases between. CDR3 length: 13 residues. The CDR3 region is CSAKRQALTEAFF. In nucleotides, the CDR3 is TGCAGTGCTAAAAGACAGGCTCTCACTGAAGCTTTCTTT.

The J gene is TRBJ2-7, the V gene TRBV4-3; D remains ambiguous. V lost 0 bases, J lost 0 bases, and 9 bases lay in between. Germline-derived CDR1 and CDR2 are LGHNA and YSLEER. The CDR3 extends over 15 amino acids. The CDR3 here is CASSQEPRASYEQYF. CDR3 DNA sequence: TGCGCCAGCAGCCAAGAGCCCCGGGCCTCCTACGAGCAGTACTTC.

There are a few counts of this clonotype. V gene TRBV5-1 combines with J gene TRBJ1-6; 10 nucleotides agree with TRBD1. Germline loops: CDR1 SGHRS, CDR2 YFSETQ. The CDR3 runs to 16 residues. V dropped 4 bases and J dropped 3; count of bases not matched to a gene: 4. The chain's CDR3 is CASSPDRGNYNSPLHF. DNA of the CDR3: TGCGCCAGCAGCCCGGACAGGGGGAACTATAATTCACCCCTCCACTTT.

This clonotype was seen ten or more times. This chain joins TRBV5-1 and TRBJ2-5, with 10 positions matching TRBD2. In germline, CDR1 is SGHRS, CDR2 YFSETQ. The V gene end was trimmed by 3 bases and the J gene end by 4 bases; junction bases not matched to a gene: 6. The CDR3 runs 15 residues. This CDR3 reads CASSSLAGGGETQYF. The CDR3 DNA is TGCGCCAGCAGCTCCTTAGCGGGGGGCGGAGAGACCCAGTACTTC. Supplemented by reference TRBV5-1 and TRBJ2-5, the full variable domain reads KAGVTQTPRYLIKTRGQQVTLSCSPISGHRSVSWYQQTPGQGLQFLFEYFSETQRNKGNFPGRFSGRQFSNSRSEMNVSTLELGDSALYLCASSSLAGGGETQYFGPGTRLLVL.

This clonotype came up many times. V and J are TRBV10-3 and TRBJ1-2; 9 nucleotides line up with TRBD1. Germline V lookup: CDR1 ENHRY, CDR2 SYGVKD. J lost 4 bases, V lost 6 bases, and 6 bases had no gene match. The CDR3 is 14 residues long. This CDR3 is CAIRLTGGSYGYTF. In DNA form, the CDR3 reads TGTGCCATCAGATTGACAGGGGGAAGCTATGGCTACACCTTC.

This clonotype has a handful of counts. The chain joins TRBV4-2 to TRBJ2-3, with D uncertain. Between the trimmed V and J ends, which lost 0 bases and 4 bases, there was a span of 14 bases. Germline V lookup: CDR1 LGHNA, CDR2 YNFKEQ. There are 16 residues in the CDR3. In DNA, the CDR3 is TGTGCCAGCAGCCAAGAAGCGAGACCCCGGCCAGATACGCAGTATTTT. It is translated as CASSQEARPRPDTQYF.

This clonotype was counted ten times or more. V and J are TRBV20-1 and TRBJ1-4; 8 bases are shared with TRBD1. The CDR3 contains 17 residues. The V segment lost 0 bases and the J segment 8 bases; nucleotides outside the gene matches: 14. Germline V lookup: CDR1 DFQATT, CDR2 SNEGSKA (reference sequence). DNA of the CDR3: TGCAGTGCTAGAGACCGGGCAGGGGGCGGTCTCCACGAAAAACTGTTTTTT. Translating it yields CSARDRAGGGLHEKLFF.

This clonotype was seen a few times. This rearrangement joins TRBV5-6 to TRBJ1-2; D not certain. V was pared by 0 bases and J by 3 bases, with 6 bases between. Germline assignment: CDR1 SGHDT and CDR2 YYEEEE. The CDR3 spans 13 residues. As DNA, the CDR3 is TGTGCCAGCAGCTTGGCCCGGCACTATGGCTACACCTTC. Translation gives CASSLARHYGYTF.

The chain uses TRBV18 and TRBJ1-2; D gene uncertain. CDR3 size: 12 residues. Germline V gene data show CDR1 as KGHSH and CDR2 as LQKENI. Trimming left V 3 bases short and J 8 bases short, with 10 bases between. In DNA, the CDR3 is TGTGCCAGCTCACCCGCTTCGGGAGGCTACACCTTC. It encodes CASSPASGGYTF.